Listed here is a single TCR beta chain. These data originate in a study of T cells in Graves' hyperthyroidism and ophthalmopathy. Template material for amplifying TCR beta CDR3 regions consisted of RNA transcripts. Researchers ran a first-round RT-PCR on the TCR CDR3 using the HTBI primer set. TCRdb fed the multiplex PCR reads into MiXCR, producing one record per CDR3 protein. This sample has 500,000 to 550,000 distinct CDR3 sequences, with just under 20% found just once. The V and J ends lost 3 bases and 7 bases, in that order; junction bases with no gene match: 6. The CDR3 has 15 amino acids. The V gene's germline CDR1 is DFQATT and CDR2 SNEGSKA (reference sequence).

The sequence derives from a man aged 35 to 55 with Graves' ophthalmopathy. This chain connects TRBV20-1 to TRBJ2-1; 13 bases agree with TRBD2. Sequenced: blood. This CDR3 reads CSARPPLAGGNEQFF. The CDR3 DNA follows: TGCAGTGCTAGGCCCCCACTAGCGGGAGGGAATGAGCAGTTCTTC.